These T cell receptor beta chains were read from a single sample in a study of cytomegalovirus exposure and HLA in healthy donors. Here immunoSEQ multiplex PCR was the method, and the copy in TCRdb shows in-frame clones only, minus some. The sample shows some 60,000 clones, around 82% of them seen only once. Sequences were obtained from PBMCs. The source of these receptors is a male donor in good health and CMV-seronegative. Each CDR3 is given with its conserved first and last residue. D genes are given only for firm matches. Clone size is stated in some rows and not others, as once, few, many or a class when expanded.

TRBV9	-	-	15	TRBJ1-1	CASSVAPQSNTEAFF	TGTGCCAGCAGCGTAGCGCCCCAGTCTAACACTGAAGCTTTCTTT
TRBV5-1	once	TRBD1	14	TRBJ1-2	CASSVGQGNYGYTF	TGCGCCAGCAGCGTGGGACAGGGCAACTATGGCTACACCTTC
TRBV19	few	TRBD1	15	TRBJ1-1	CASTPGQGMNTEAFF	TGTGCCAGTACCCCGGGACAGGGTATGAACACTGAAGCTTTCTTT
TRBV30	few	-	13	TRBJ1-1	CAWGAQGITEAFF	TGTGCCTGGGGGGCCCAGGGTATCACTGAAGCTTTCTTT
TRBV14	-	-	12	TRBJ1-1	CASSPKGAEAFF	TGTGCCAGCAGCCCGAAGGGGGCTGAAGCTTTCTTT
TRBV27	-	TRBD1	15	TRBJ2-7	CASSAQGDSSYEQYF	TGTGCCAGCAGTGCTCAAGGGGACAGCTCCTACGAGCAGTACTTC
TRBV11-1	few	-	12	TRBJ2-5	CASSPTGETQYF	TGTGCCAGCAGCCCCACAGGGGAGACCCAGTACTTC
TRBV7-9	-	-	15	TRBJ2-5	CASSLERGARKTQYF	TGTGCCAGCAGCTTAGAACGGGGGGCGCGGAAGACCCAGTACTTC
TRBV2	-	-	16	TRBJ1-4	CASSVRQVETNEKLFF	TGTGCCAGCAGTGTTCGACAAGTAGAAACTAATGAAAAACTGTTTTTT
TRBV7-6	-	TRBD1	15	TRBJ2-2	CASSLGQGGTGELFF	TGTGCCAGCAGCCTGGGACAGGGGGGGACCGGGGAGCTGTTTTTT
TRBV19	-	-	13	TRBJ2-7	CASSRGKAYEQYF	TGTGCCAGTAGTAGGGGCAAGGCCTACGAGCAGTACTTC
TRBV10-3	-	-	15	TRBJ2-7	CAISESILALYEQYF	TGTGCCATCAGTGAGTCGATACTAGCACTTTACGAGCAGTACTTC
TRBV30	-	-	14	TRBJ1-2	CAWSATVGNSGYTF	TGTGCCTGGAGTGCCACGGTTGGTAACTCTGGCTACACCTTC
TRBV4-3	-	TRBD2	17	TRBJ2-3	CASSQVRLAGGGDTQYF	TGCGCCAGCAGCCAAGTGAGACTAGCGGGGGGAGGGGATACGCAGTATTTT